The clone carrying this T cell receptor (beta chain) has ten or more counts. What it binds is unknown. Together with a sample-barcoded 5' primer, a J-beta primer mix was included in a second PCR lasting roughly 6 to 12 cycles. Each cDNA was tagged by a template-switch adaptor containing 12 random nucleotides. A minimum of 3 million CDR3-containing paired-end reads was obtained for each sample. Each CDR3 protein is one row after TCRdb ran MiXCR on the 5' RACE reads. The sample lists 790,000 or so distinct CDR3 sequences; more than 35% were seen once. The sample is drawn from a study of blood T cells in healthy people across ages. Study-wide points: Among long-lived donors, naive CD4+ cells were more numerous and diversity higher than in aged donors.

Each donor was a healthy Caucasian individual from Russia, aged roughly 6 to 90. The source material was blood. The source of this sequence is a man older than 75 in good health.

CDR3 sequence reads: CASSLWPNNEQFF. The CDR3 DNA reads TGTGCCAGCAGTTTATGGCCCAACAATGAGCAGTTCTTC. The gene calls are TRBV27 and TRBJ2-1; unclear D gene. CDR3 length equals 13 residues. CDR1 and CDR2 (germline): MNHEY, SMNVEV (reference sequence). Trimming took 1 base from V and 5 from J, leaving 6 bases between them.